This record covers a single T cell receptor (beta chain). Its antigen remains unidentified. This sample was taken from a study of yellow fever vaccine responses in identical twins. General study points: Twins' vaccine T cell responses were reported to seem partly convergent and partly personalized.

MiXCR, run by TCRdb on the RT-PCR reads, gives a single entry per CDR3 protein. This table has some 15,000 distinct CDR3 sequences, approximately 78% appearing once. The germline V gene encodes CDR1 SQVTM and CDR2 ANQGSEA. V was pared by 2 bases and J by 1 base, with 5 bases between. This CDR3 contains 13 residues. V usage is TRBV29-1 and J usage is TRBJ2-2; D is perhaps TRBD2 (5 bases). The sequence came from a woman under 30 who received the yellow fever vaccine. The sample was T cells from blood (PBMCs), unsorted or a sorted subset (not recorded which), taken before or after yellow fever vaccination (not recorded which). This chain's CDR3 is CSVERENTGELFF. In DNA form, the CDR3 reads TGCAGCGTTGAACGGGAGAACACCGGGGAGCTGTTTTTT.